This TCR beta chain stems from a study of graft-versus-host responses after intestinal transplantation (dated by TCRdb to the early 2020s). Concerning the study at large: Recipients received multivisceral, liver-intestinal, or isolated intestinal transplants. Every recipient was given anti-thymocyte globulin induction, then maintenance tacrolimus and steroids for two to three years. Bulk TCR-beta CDR3 sequencing was used to track graft-versus-host and host-versus-graft alloreactive T cell clones in the graft, circulation and bone marrow after intestinal transplantation. Alloreactive clones were identified by sequencing pre-transplant mixed lymphocyte reaction products and comparing these products with unstimulated pre-transplant donor and recipient T cells. A cohort of 24 intestinal transplant recipients, including one retransplant, was enrolled, and a few patients lacking pretransplant specimens were excluded. A peak of at least 4% donor T cells among recipient peripheral blood mononuclear cells was the definition used for donor T cell macrochimerism. Samples from a few later patients were sequenced in-house on an Illumina MiSeq with MiXCR processing rather than by the commercial service.

The paper's findings and limits, for the study overall: Early after transplant, declines in HvG clones were associated with peak levels of circulating GvH clones. GvH clones turned up in recipient bone marrow, with some appearing earlier in ileal mucosa or blood, a pattern consistent with an intestinal mucosal origin. High GvH to HvG T cell clonal ratios were observed in the allografts of patients with donor T cell macrochimerism. The conclusions were limited by the relatively low number and heterogeneity of the intestinal transplant patients.

As concerns this clone: What this receptor recognizes is not known. No qualities accompany the bases; no much larger clone lies one base away.

The time point tag for this specimen amounts to: cells obtained before transplantation from donor or recipient. CD3+CD4+ and CD3+CD8+ populations were FACS-sorted from unstimulated pre-transplant donor and recipient cells taken from spleen or lymph nodes. V is clipped by 10 bases and J by 9 bases, and the sequence between their germline boundaries is 22 bases long. The CDR3 goes from the cysteine to the phenylalanine over 15 residues. Only CDR3 DNA remains: 45 bases, in frame from the first base. CDR1 and CDR2 (LNHDA, SQIVND) derive from the germline V gene (reference sequence). Libraries were built with the immunoSEQ multiplex PCR assay. For most patients, genomic DNA was isolated with the Qiagen DNeasy Blood and Tissue Kit and sent frozen to Adaptive Biotechnologies for TCR sequencing. High-throughput TCR-beta CDR3 sequencing of genomic DNA from most patients was performed by Adaptive Biotechnologies. Per the source publication's procedure: Adaptive's ImmunoSEQ software was the source of the TCR sequencing data for 15 to 20 patients, while a few other patients were processed with MiXCR and VDJtools. To correct CD4 versus CD8 sorting errors, sequences present in both subsets at a frequency ratio below 5:1 were removed. CDR3 nucleotide sequences shared by donor and recipient were removed because the origin of these sequences could not be assigned. To be classed as alloreactive, a clone needed at least 2-fold expansion over unstimulated cells and a minimum CFSE-low frequency of 0.002% (template counts) or 0.001% (read counts). Clones detected in sequenced pre-transplant spleen, lymph node, or MLR CFSE-low populations of the donor or recipient were defined as mappable. The cumulative frequency of alloreactive clones was calculated as a percentage of all sequences, weighted by copy number. This immuneACCESS table, as held by TCRdb, lists in-frame sequences with V and J called but not all clones. Of the missing ones, under half trace to an unresolved V gene in checked studies; the others have no known cause. The V and J calls and clone size were taken over from that table, and D and trimming were inferred from the DNA. Here the sample has approximately 89,000 clones; 90% to 95% occur a single time. In total, the top ten clones hold more than 0.15% of the sample.

This TCR was recovered from a human donor who received an intestinal transplant. The rearrangement joined TRBV19 to TRBJ1-6, with the D gene too uncertain to name. The sample in question was unstimulated CD4+ T cells sorted from spleen or lymph node cells, obtained before intestinal transplant. The CDR3 region: CATSGRGMVGSPLHF. Here is the DNA: TGTGCCACAAGCGGGCGGGGAATGGTGGGTTCACCCCTCCACTTT.